This T cell receptor beta chain was identified in a study of tumor-infiltrating lymphocytes in glioblastoma multiforme. Study observations and caveats: Just one glioblastoma patient contributed to the TCR-mutation comparison.

Multiple V-beta primers and a C-beta primer amplified TCRB from RNA. TCRdb re-called the multiplex PCR reads with MiXCR, one entry per CDR3 protein. There are fewer than 40,000 distinct CDR3 sequences in the sample; roughly 64% occur only once, and around 34% lies in the top ten. Trimming shortened V by 6 bases and J by 4 bases, and 12 bases separated the two germline ends. Per germline, CDR1 SGHAT and CDR2 FQNNGV. This CDR3 region has 13 residues. With respect to this clonotype: What it binds is unknown.

The receptor's source is a male donor with glioblastoma. The sample consisted of brain tumor tissue. The chain combines TRBV11-2 with TRBJ1-1, with D unclear. CDR3 region: CASSPNKGTEAFF. The CDR3 bases are TGTGCCAGCAGTCCTAATAAAGGCACTGAAGCTTTCTTT.